This entry lists 22 T cell receptor beta chains sequenced from one sample in a study of control samples from healthy donors and cancer patients. Measured with immunoSEQ multiplex PCR; TCRdb has only the in-frame clones, and not every one. In the table there are around 110,000 clones, 75% to 90% of which are singletons. The source material was PBMCs. The receptors were gathered from a woman in her 50s with colorectal cancer.

V usage is TRBV2 and J usage is TRBJ2-2; D remains unclear. Trimming left V 2 bases short and J 5 bases short, with 15 bases between. CDR1 is SNHLY, CDR2 FYNNEI, per germline. The CDR3 has 16 residues. CDR3 loop: CASSEPALGTTGELFF. The CDR3 DNA follows: TGTGCCAGCAGTGAACCCGCCCTAGGCACGACCGGGGAGCTGTTTTTT.

This chain connects TRBV5-1 to TRBJ1-1, with no clear D. V lost 0 bases, J lost 0 bases, and 6 bases lay in between. The germline V gene has CDR1 SGHRS and CDR2 YFSETQ. The CDR3 totals 14 residues. CDR3 sequence reads: CASSLVLMNTEAFF. CDR3 nucleotide sequence: TGCGCCAGCAGCTTGGTCCTGATGAACACTGAAGCTTTCTTT.

Details on this clone: In the same sample, other DNA sequences code for this CDR3. The V call is TRBV19, the J call TRBJ2-6; D is uncertain. This CDR3 has 14 amino acids. Germline V gene sequence: CDR1 LNHDA, CDR2 SQIVND (reference sequence). Deletions cut 0 bases from V and 0 bases from J, with 0 bases between. The CDR3 nucleotides read TGTGCCAGTAGTATAGACTCTGGGGCCAACGTCCTGACTTTC. It is translated as CASSIDSGANVLTF. The whole variable domain, filled in from reference TRBV19 and TRBJ2-6, reads DGGITQSPKYLFRKEGQNVTLSCEQNLNHDAMYWYRQDPGQGLRLIYYSQIVNDFQKGDIAEGYSVSREKKESFPLTVTSAQKNPTAFYLCASSIDSGANVLTFGAGSRLTVL.

The CDR3 protein is CASSSEPQETQYF. DNA of the CDR3: TGTGCCAGCAGCTCGGAACCCCAAGAGACCCAGTACTTC. The chain is built from TRBV27 and TRBJ2-5; D ambiguous. Trimming pared 6 bases from V and 1 base from J, leaving 9 bases between. The CDR3 is 13 residues long. CDR1 and CDR2 (germline): MNHEY, SMNVEV (reference sequence).

The chain employs TRBV27 and TRBJ1-1, with D possibly matching TRBD1 (6 bases). The CDR3 contains 15 residues. CDR1 is MNHEY, CDR2 SMNVEV, per germline (reference sequence). Trimming stripped 3 bases from V and 1 base from J, with 12 bases between. CDR3 DNA: TGTGCCAGCAGTTTGGGGGGGCCGGGGAACACTGAAGCTTTCTTT. Translated: CASSLGGPGNTEAFF.

The chain is built from TRBV3-1 (or the pseudogene TRBV3-2) and TRBJ2-7, with D possibly TRBD1 on 6 matching bases. Trimming took 3 bases from V and 2 from J, leaving 8 bases between them. This CDR3 region has 13 residues. Germline V lookup: CDR1 LGHDT, CDR2 YNNKEL (reference sequence). The CDR3 sequence: CASSHDRTYEQYF. The CDR3 DNA reads as TGTGCCAGCAGCCACGACAGGACCTACGAGCAGTACTTC.

The V gene is TRBV27, the J gene TRBJ2-1; no firm D call. Trimming took 0 bases from V and 9 from J, leaving 12 bases between them. CDR1 MNHEY and CDR2 SMNVEV come from the germline V gene (reference sequence). There are 14 residues in the CDR3. The CDR3 here is CASSLSSWRPEQFF. The CDR3 DNA is TGTGCCAGCAGTTTATCGTCCTGGCGCCCTGAGCAGTTCTTC.

This chain joins TRBV27 and TRBJ2-7; D is unresolved. CDR1 is MNHEY, CDR2 SMNVEV, per germline (reference sequence). V was clipped by 6 bases and J by 6 bases, with 15 bases between them. This CDR3 is built from 13 residues. The CDR3 spells CASRWGSTGEQYF. The CDR3 DNA follows: TGTGCCAGCAGATGGGGATCGACGGGCGAGCAGTACTTC.

V is TRBV6-5 and J is TRBJ1-1; 7 nucleotides match TRBD1. This CDR3 contains 14 residues. Germline V CDR1 and CDR2: MNHEY, SVGAGI. V dropped 6 bases and J dropped 5; count of bases not matched to a gene: 9. The CDR3 nucleotides are TGTGCCAGCAGCGCAAGGGGGCGAGAGACTGAAGCTTTCTTT. It specifies CASSARGRETEAFF.

The J gene is TRBJ1-1, the V gene TRBV6-5; D call uncertain. The CDR3 is 12 amino acids. The germline CDR1 and CDR2 sequences are MNHEY and SVGAGI. The ends were cut back, 6 bases at V and 8 bases at J, with 13 bases in the middle. CDR3 in DNA: TGTGCCAGCAGCGCCTTTTCGATAGAAGCTTTCTTT. Protein: CASSAFSIEAFF.

The chain recombines TRBV5-6 with TRBJ2-5, with 8 bases lining up with TRBD1. Germline-derived CDR1 and CDR2 are SGHDT and YYEEEE. The CDR3 covers 14 residues. After removal of 1 base from V and 1 base from J, the junction contained 0 bases not matched to a gene. The CDR3 sequence: CASSLTGGQETQYF. CDR3 sequence (DNA): TGTGCCAGCAGCTTGACAGGGGGCCAAGAGACCCAGTACTTC.

The rearrangement uses TRBV5-4 and TRBJ2-3, with 12 bases fitting TRBD2. Trimming at V came to 3 bases and at J to 7 bases, leaving 15 bases not matched to a gene. Germline V gene data show CDR1 as SGHNT and CDR2 as YYREEE (reference sequence). This CDR3 has 18 residues. The CDR3 DNA is TGTGCCAGCAGCTCCGGGACTAGCGGGTGGGGGGTCCAGAATACGCAGTATTTT. It yields the protein CASSSGTSGWGVQNTQYF.

The chain employs TRBV6-1 and TRBJ1-2; D gene ambiguous. Germline-derived CDR1 and CDR2 are MNHNS and SASEGT. The CDR3 contains 15 residues. The V and J ends lost 2 bases and 4 bases respectively, with 14 bases between them. The CDR3 DNA reads as TGTGCCAGCAGTGAATCACTACTAAGGGTCTATGGCTACACCTTC. It is translated as CASSESLLRVYGYTF.

The CDR3 protein is CASSEIAWDTTSYEQYF. DNA for the CDR3: TGTGCCAGCAGTGAAATCGCTTGGGATACTACATCCTACGAGCAGTACTTC. The rearrangement joins TRBV25-1 to TRBJ2-7; D not resolved. This CDR3 is 17 amino acids long. Trimming shortened V by 2 bases and J by 1 base, and 18 bases separated the two germline ends. Germline V lookup: CDR1 MGHDK, CDR2 SYGVNS.

This clone was seen a handful of times. The V call is TRBV6-5, the J call TRBJ2-2, with D hard to call. Trimming cost V 0 bases and J 3 bases, with 8 bases left between them. CDR1 is MNHEY, CDR2 SVGAGI, per germline. The CDR3 has 15 residues. In DNA form, the CDR3 reads TGTGCCAGCAGTTACTCGATGTGGGACACCGGGGAGCTGTTTTTT. Its protein is CASSYSMWDTGELFF.

The chain recombines TRBV5-1 with TRBJ1-3; 9 nucleotides match TRBD1. With V trimmed by 5 bases and J by 2 bases, 2 bases remained unmatched. The CDR3 is 14 residues long. Germline V gene data show CDR1 as SGHRS and CDR2 as YFSETQ. CDR3 protein: CASSRQGAGNTIYF. The CDR3 nucleotides are TGCGCCAGCAGTCGACAGGGGGCTGGAAACACCATATATTTT.

This chain connects TRBV1 to TRBJ2-7; TRBD1, the D gene given by the table, was not confirmed from the DNA. TRBV1 is termed a pseudogene. The CDR3 spans 12 residues. The CDR3 is CTPGHSAYEQYF. The CDR3 DNA reads TGCACCCCGGGACATTCAGCCTACGAGCAGTACTTC.

V and J are TRBV24-1 and TRBJ2-1, with D possibly TRBD2 on 6 matching bases. Germline CDR1 reads KGHDR; CDR2 reads SFDVKD. V lost 0 bases and J 2 bases, leaving 22 bases between the germline ends. This CDR3 region has 20 residues. The CDR3 reads CATSDLQVSLAGLTYNEQFF. The CDR3 region has the DNA TGTGCCACCAGTGATTTGCAGGTCAGCCTTGCGGGGCTCACCTACAATGAGCAGTTCTTC.

The chain has TRBV5-1 and TRBJ2-7, with 8 bases identical to TRBD2. CDR3 size: 14 residues. V shed 1 base, J shed 4 bases, and the junction held 4 bases outside the gene matches. CDR1 and CDR2 (germline): SGHRS, YFSETQ. In nucleotides, the CDR3 is TGCGCCAGCAGCTTGTTGCGGGAGGAATACGAGCAGTACTTC. This translates into CASSLLREEYEQYF.

This chain connects TRBV10-3 to TRBJ1-5, with TRBD1 matching over 10 bases. Per germline, CDR1 ENHRY and CDR2 SYGVKD. This CDR3 has 16 amino acids. The trim removed 5 bases at V and 2 bases at J, leaving 6 bases unmatched. CDR3 coding DNA: TGTGCCATCAGTCCGGGACAGGGGTACGGCAATCAGCCCCAGCATTTT. This sequence encodes CAISPGQGYGNQPQHF.

J is TRBJ1-1 and V is TRBV9; possible D gene TRBD1, 5 bases. Looked up from germline, CDR1 is SGDLS and CDR2 is YYNGEE. V lost 4 bases to trimming and J lost 4 bases, with 14 bases between them. CDR3 length: 14 amino acids. DNA for the CDR3: TGTGCCAGCAGCTCCGGGGCAAGTCTCACTGAAGCTTTCTTT. It yields the protein CASSSGASLTEAFF.

This clone was seen once. The chain employs TRBV6-6 and TRBJ2-7; 8 nucleotides match TRBD1. Germline V lookup: CDR1 MNHNY, CDR2 SVGAGI (reference sequence). V trimming: 2 bases; J trimming: 7 bases; junction bases outside the gene matches: 4. This CDR3 comprises 13 residues. The CDR3, as DNA: TGTGCCAGCAGTTACGGGACAGGTGGAGAGCAGTACTTC. As protein: CASSYGTGGEQYF.